The present TCR beta chain was sequenced within a study of blood T cell repertoires in COVID-19. About the research overall: PBMCs, B-cell-depleted T cells, or T cells were the source of the cDNA or gDNA that made up the material.

Between the trimmed V and J ends, which lost 3 bases and 5 bases, there was a span of 16 bases. Per germline, CDR1 SQVTM and CDR2 ANQGSEA. The CDR3 has 14 amino acids. TCRdb's copy holds only in-frame clones and misses some; the assay was immunoSEQ multiplex PCR. The table lists 260,000 or so clones, approximately 84% of them singletons, with 15% to 18% in the top ten. The study recruited people aged roughly 18 to 100 years across some 23 US areas. The clonotype originates from a man younger than 35 who had recovered from COVID-19. The chain recombines TRBV29-1 with TRBJ2-5; D is undetermined. The specimen sequenced was PBMCs or T cells enriched from blood (not recorded which). CDR3 coding DNA: TGCAGCGTTGACGCCCAGCGTGCCCGGGAGACCCAGTACTTC. Amino acids: CSVDAQRARETQYF. Looking up the rest from reference TRBV29-1 and TRBJ2-5 gives the full variable domain: SAVISQKPSRDICQRGTSLTIQCQVDSQVTMMFWYRQQPGQSLTLIATANQGSEATYESGFVIDKFPISRPNLTFSTLTVSNMSPEDSSIYLCSVDAQRARETQYFGPGTRLLVL.